This TCR beta chain comes out of a study of cytomegalovirus exposure and HLA in healthy donors. In germline, CDR1 is MGHRA, CDR2 YSYEKL. The J segment lost 5 bases and the V segment lost 0 bases, leaving 7 bases of the junction unmatched. This CDR3 is built from 16 residues. Primers for the PCR totalled 60 Vbeta and 13 Jbeta. The assay was immunoSEQ multiplex PCR, and TCRdb's table has in-frame clones only and misses some. The table includes hundreds of thousands of clones, over 60% detected once. Sequenced input: PBMCs. The origin of this receptor is a man younger than 35 in good health and CMV-seronegative. This chain uses TRBV4-1 with TRBJ2-7; 10 nucleotides line up with TRBD2. The CDR3 is CASSQEASGSLHEQYF. In DNA, the CDR3 is TGCGCCAGCAGCCAAGAAGCTAGCGGGAGTCTCCACGAGCAGTACTTC.